This TCR beta chain comes out of a study of human T cells and chemical hapten exposure. The time point denotes: patch test 2, 6 weeks after DPC sensitization. Treatment denoted: therapeutic diphenylcyclopropenone sensitization with weekly scalp DPC. Many counts were recorded for this clonotype. The V end was cut by 4 bases, the J end by 6 bases, with 13 bases between. The length of the CDR3 is 14 residues. CDR1 is LGHNA and CDR2 is YSLEER in the germline V gene. TCRdb reanalysed the RACE reads using MiXCR and keeps one entry per CDR3 protein. The data hold hundreds of thousands of distinct CDR3 sequences, with about 6.3% observed a single time.

This clonotype was obtained from a woman aged 18 to 35 with alopecia areata. Some clones in this sample may be carry-over from other donors' samples. The chain employs TRBV4-3 and TRBJ2-1, with D maybe TRBD2 (7 bases). Source: whole blood, taken in connection with sensitization to the hapten diphenylcyclopropenone (DPC). DNA for the CDR3: TGCGCCAGCAGCCGGGGGGGCGAGTCCAATGAGCAGTTCTTC. This encodes CASSRGGESNEQFF.